The present entry profiles one T cell receptor (beta chain) with its context. What it recognizes is unknown. Cultured CD4+ T-cell DNA underwent Oncomine TCR Beta short-read sequencing. TCRdb independently ran MiXCR on the PCR reads; one entry per CDR3 protein. The table has about 21,000 distinct CDR3 sequences, roughly 29% seen once. This entry belongs to a study of vaccination and CD4 T cells after COVID-19. Study-level information: The convalescents, six males and four females, included two who were Hispanic. Cells were stimulated with overlapping spike peptides from SARS-CoV-2, HCoV-NL63, HCoV-OC43 and HCoV-229E.

The CDR3 contains 17 residues. V was pared by 4 bases and J by 1 base, with 12 bases of the junction left unmatched. In germline, CDR1 is SGDLS, CDR2 YYNGEE. Specified treatment: roughly 10-day PBMC culture with coronavirus spike peptide pools or control peptides (ViraFEST assay). Positive PCR tests came between March and December 2020, ahead of the US Alpha, Beta and Delta variants. Replacement of half the medium with fresh IL-2 medium took place on days 3 and 7. V is TRBV9 and J is TRBJ2-3; 7 nucleotides align to TRBD2. The sample comprised cultured CD4+ T cells from blood. The receptor comes from a human donor with COVID-19. The CDR3 sequence is CASSLSGGLPRTDTQYF. DNA for the CDR3: TGTGCCAGCAGCCTCTCGGGGGGACTCCCGCGCACAGATACGCAGTATTTT.